Listed below are T cell receptor beta chains from one sample, sequenced in a study of metastatic and nonmetastatic thyroid tumors. TCRdb reanalyzed the PCR reads via MiXCR. Among approximately 70,000 clones listed, under 5% were seen once. Sequencing used blood. These receptors all come from a female donor with papillary thyroid cancer or a benign thyroid nodule (not recorded which). Some clones in this sample may be carry-over from other donors' samples. The CDR3 runs from the conserved cysteine through the conserved F or W. The D gene is left open where the match is weak. Clone size is stated in some rows and not others, as once, few, many or a class when expanded.

J | V | D | size | CDR3 | DNA
TRBJ2-2 | TRBV7-2 | NA | many | CASSSEGAGELFF | TGTGCCAGCAGCTCAGAAGGTGCCGGGGAGCTGTTTTTT
TRBJ1-2 | TRBV6-8 | NA | few | CASIRAGSYCYTF | TGTGCCAGCATCCGTGCGGGGAGCTATTGCTACACCTTC
TRBJ1-5 | TRBV7-9 | TRBD1 | NA | CASSAGTGRNEPEHF | TGTGCCAGCAGCGCGGGGACAGGGAGGAATGAGCCCGAGCATTTT
TRBJ1-1 | TRBV20-1 | TRBD1 | many | CSARRGTGSDTEAFF | TGCAGTGCTAGAAGGGGGACAGGGTCGGACACTGAAGCTTTCTTT
TRBJ1-5 | TRBV19 | TRBD1 | many | CASQTHTGEINQPQHF | TGTGCCAGTCAGACTCACACAGGGGAAATCAATCAGCCCCAGCATTTT
TRBJ2-2 | TRBV7-9 | TRBD2 | few | CASSRTSILSTGELFF | TGTGCCAGCAGCCGGACTAGTATCCTTTCCACCGGGGAGCTGTTTTTT
TRBJ2-2 | TRBV12-3/TRBV12-4 | TRBD2 | few | CASSLSVPGGELFF | TGTGCCAGCAGTTTAAGTGTCCCCGGGGGGGAGCTGTTTTTC
TRBJ1-1 | TRBV28 | TRBD1 | many | CASSDNRGRGVVRQAFF | TGTGCCAGCAGTGACAACAGGGGGAGAGGGGTTGTCAGGCAAGCTTTCTTT
TRBJ2-7 | TRBV7-2 | NA | many | CASSLAGSKRDSSYEQYF | TGTGCCAGCAGCTTAGCGGGATCCAAAAGAGACTCCTCCTACGAGCAGTACTTC
TRBJ1-2 | TRBV9 | NA | many | CASSVDAIYGYTF | TGTGCCAGCAGCGTAGATGCCATCTATGGCTACACCTTC
TRBJ1-6 | TRBV20-1 | TRBD1 | NA | CSARDLIKDRDSPLHF | TGCAGTGCTAGAGATCTAATCAAGGACAGGGACTCACCCCTCCACTTT
TRBJ2-1 | TRBV5-5 | TRBD2 | many | CASSFFTGAGNEQFF | TGTGCCAGCAGCTTCTTTACGGGAGCGGGGAATGAGCAGTTCTTC
TRBJ1-2 | TRBV5-4 | TRBD1 | many | CASSLAVGQNYGYTF | TGTGCCAGCAGCTTGGCAGTGGGACAGAACTATGGCTACACCTTC
TRBJ2-1 | TRBV19 | NA | many | CASSDSYYYNEQFF | TGTGCCAGTAGTGACAGCTACTACTACAATGAGCAGTTCTTC
TRBJ1-5 | TRBV7-3 | NA | many | CASSFDGSATQHF | TGTGCCAGCAGCTTTGACGGTAGTGCGACCCAGCATTTT
TRBJ2-7 | TRBV7-2 | NA | few | CASSFRNEQYF | TGTGCCAGCAGCTTCAGAAACGAGCAGTACTTC
TRBJ1-1 | TRBV7-9 | NA | many | CASSLVGDTEAFF | TGTGCCAGCAGCTTAGTCGGGGACACTGAAGCTTTCTTT
TRBJ2-2 | TRBV6-1 | NA | few | CVSTLAWRANTGELFF | TGTGTCAGCACCCTAGCGTGGCGGGCGAACACCGGGGAGCTGTTTTTT
TRBJ2-7 | TRBV5-1 | TRBD1 | many | CASSLATGAYEQYF | TGCGCCAGCAGCTTGGCCACAGGGGCCTACGAGCAGTACTTC
TRBJ2-7 | TRBV2 | NA | NA | CASSEDTSSSYEQYF | TGTGCCAGCAGTGAGGACACCTCGAGCTCCTACGAGCAGTACTTC
TRBJ2-7 | TRBV6-1 | NA | many | CASSRGGQASYEQYF | TGTGCCAGCAGCCGGGGGGGACAGGCTTCCTACGAGCAGTACTTC
TRBJ2-3 | TRBV5-5 | NA | many | CASSKEWVDTQYF | TGTGCCAGCAGCAAAGAATGGGTGGATACGCAGTATTTT
TRBJ1-5 | TRBV7-9 | NA | many | CASSLEASRIQHF | TGTGCCAGCAGCTTAGAAGCTTCGAGAATACAGCATTTT
TRBJ2-7 | TRBV28 | NA | few | CASSFGCSTYEQYF | TGTGCCAGCAGCTTTGGCTGTTCTACCTACGAGCAGTACTTC
TRBJ1-4 | TRBV5-1 | TRBD1 | many | CASSLQGTTNEKLFF | TGCGCCAGCAGTCTACAGGGGACAACTAATGAAAAACTGTTTTTT
TRBJ2-5 | TRBV5-1 | TRBD1 | many | CASSLDRAGETQYF | TGCGCCAGCAGTCTCGACAGGGCTGGAGAGACCCAGTACTTC
TRBJ2-1 | TRBV5-1 | TRBD2 | many | CASSLESSGSPSYNEQFF | TGCGCCAGCAGCTTGGAGTCTAGCGGGAGCCCCTCCTACAATGAGCAGTTCTTC
TRBJ2-2 | TRBV9 | NA | NA | CASSVGAVPGELFF | TGTGCCAGCAGCGTTGGCGCGGTCCCCGGGGAGCTATTTTTT
TRBJ1-3 | TRBV12-3/TRBV12-4 | NA | NA | CAIILAISGNTIYF | TGTGCCATCATTTTAGCAATCTCTGGAAACACCATATATTTT
TRBJ1-4 | TRBV10-3 | NA | few | CAISENKRPNEKLFF | TGTGCCATCAGTGAGAATAAGAGACCTAATGAAAAACTGTTTTTT
TRBJ2-7 | TRBV25-1 | TRBD2 | many | CASSGGGASGYYEQYF | TGTGCCAGCAGCGGGGGGGGGGCTAGCGGCTACTACGAGCAGTACTTC
TRBJ1-1 | TRBV29-1 | NA | many | CSVENRHENTEAFF | TGCAGCGTTGAAAATCGGCACGAGAACACTGAAGCTTTCTTT
TRBJ2-2 | TRBV6-2/TRBV6-3 | NA | few | CASNDYPGELFF | TGTGCCAGCAACGATTACCCCGGGGAGCTGTTTTTT
TRBJ1-3 | TRBV4-2 | NA | many | CASSQRDKQRRDLHLESGNTIYF | TGTGCCAGCAGCCAAAGGGACAAGCAACGGCGGGACCTCCACCTCGAATCTGGAAACACCATATATTTT
TRBJ2-3 | TRBV4-1 | TRBD2 | many | CASSQLAGGPTDTQYF | TGCGCCAGCAGCCAACTAGCGGGAGGGCCGACAGATACGCAGTATTTT
TRBJ1-3 | TRBV27 | NA | many | CASRQGGSGNTIYF | TGTGCCAGCAGACAGGGTGGCTCTGGAAACACCATATATTTT
TRBJ1-6 | TRBV7-9 | TRBD1 | many | CASSSRTGGNNSPLHF | TGTGCCAGCAGCTCCCGGACAGGGGGAAATAATTCACCCCTCCACTTT
TRBJ2-3 | TRBV6-1 | TRBD1 | many | CASSEAAGTGDVVDTQYF | TGTGCCAGCAGTGAAGCGGCCGGGACAGGGGATGTCGTGGATACGCAGTATTTT
TRBJ2-7 | TRBV6-1 | TRBD1 | NA | CASSELGDSAYEQYF | TGTGCCAGCAGTGAACTAGGGGACAGTGCTTACGAGCAGTACTTC
TRBJ2-5 | TRBV28 | NA | few | CASSSYSTTQETQYF | TGTGCCAGCAGTTCATATAGCACAACCCAAGAGACCCAGTACTTC
TRBJ2-7 | TRBV20-1 | NA | many | CSARGGRVVPYEQYF | TGCAGTGCTAGAGGGGGTAGGGTAGTCCCCTACGAGCAGTACTTC
TRBJ1-6 | TRBV6-5 | TRBD1 | many | CASSYGEGAASPLHF | TGTGCCAGCAGTTACGGCGAGGGGGCTGCCTCACCCCTCCACTTT
TRBJ2-4 | TRBV7-2 | NA | few | CASASGPGEIQYF | TGTGCCAGCGCTTCTGGTCCCGGGGAAATTCAGTACTTC
TRBJ1-6 | TRBV30 | NA | NA | CASRGWDLNSPLHF | TGTGCCTCCCGAGGGTGGGACTTGAATTCACCCCTCCACTTT
TRBJ2-7 | TRBV6-1 | NA | many | CATTGARSYEQYF | TGTGCCACCACGGGGGCTCGGTCCTACGAGCAGTACTTC
TRBJ1-2 | TRBV10-3 | NA | many | CAIQTGRDQGYTF | TGTGCCATCCAAACCGGCAGGGACCAAGGCTACACCTTC
TRBJ1-1 | TRBV12-5 | NA | many | CASGFWGGGRDEAFF | TGTGCTAGTGGTTTCTGGGGCGGGGGGCGCGATGAAGCTTTCTTT
TRBJ2-5 | TRBV29-1 | NA | many | CSVQPGTRQETQYF | TGCAGCGTTCAACCCGGGACCCGCCAAGAGACCCAGTACTTC
TRBJ2-5 | TRBV6-5 | NA | few | CASSYSVPLSACGTQYF | TGTGCCAGCAGTTACTCGGTGCCGCTTTCAGCCTGCGGGACCCAGTACTTC
TRBJ1-4 | TRBV4-1 | NA | many | CASSQSVPGPAEKLFF | TGCGCCAGCAGCCAAAGTGTACCGGGGCCAGCTGAAAAACTGTTTTTT
TRBJ2-7 | TRBV12-3/TRBV12-4 | TRBD2 | few | CASRAGTTYEQYF | TGTGCCAGCAGAGCCGGGACTACCTACGAGCAGTACTTC
TRBJ1-1 | TRBV20-1 | NA | few | CSARSIETANTEAFF | TGCAGTGCTCGTTCTATAGAGACGGCGAACACTGAAGCTTTCTTT